This TCR beta chain was sequenced for a study of blood T cell repertoires in COVID-19. In the original analysis: From reference gene primer amplification, estimates of nucleated cell counts were derived. Sequencing used immunoSEQ multiplex PCR; TCRdb keeps in-frame clones, though not all of them. The V and J calls and the clone size are those of that table, but D and trimming were determined from the DNA. The table shows approximately 240,000 clones, with roughly 83% occurring only once. Enrolled through a virtual design, the participants were between about 18 and 100 years of age and came from 24 US areas. V was trimmed by 0 bases and J by 6 bases, leaving 11 bases between them. The CDR3 has 15 amino acids. Germline-derived CDR1 and CDR2 are LGHNA and YSLEER.

The sample consisted of PBMCs or T cells enriched from blood (not recorded which). The V call is TRBV4-3, the J call TRBJ1-4; D might be TRBD1 (5 bases). The TCR sequence derives from a woman aged 40 to 49 with acute COVID-19. The CDR3 sequence is CASSQDPQGHEKLFF. The CDR3 nucleotides are TGCGCCAGCAGCCAAGATCCTCAGGGCCATGAAAAACTGTTTTTT.